The clone carrying this TCR beta chain was seen repeatedly, ten times or more. The data derive from a study of identical twins. TCRdb processed the 5' RACE reads anew with MiXCR; each CDR3 protein has one entry. The sample yields approximately 220,000 distinct CDR3 sequences, 7.5% seen once. V lost 5 bases and J lost 7; bases outside the gene matches: 7. CDR3 length: 15 amino acids. Looked up from germline, CDR1 is SEHNR and CDR2 is FQNEAQ (reference sequence). These data were likewise used in another study, on yellow fever vaccine responses in identical twins.

The receptor was isolated from a woman younger than 30 in good health. The gene calls are TRBV7-9 and TRBJ2-1, with 11 bases lining up with TRBD1. Material for sequencing was CD8+ T cells sorted from blood. CDR3 protein: CASSPGQGAQNEQFF. The CDR3, as DNA: TGTGCCAGCAGCCCCGGACAGGGGGCTCAAAATGAGCAGTTCTTC.